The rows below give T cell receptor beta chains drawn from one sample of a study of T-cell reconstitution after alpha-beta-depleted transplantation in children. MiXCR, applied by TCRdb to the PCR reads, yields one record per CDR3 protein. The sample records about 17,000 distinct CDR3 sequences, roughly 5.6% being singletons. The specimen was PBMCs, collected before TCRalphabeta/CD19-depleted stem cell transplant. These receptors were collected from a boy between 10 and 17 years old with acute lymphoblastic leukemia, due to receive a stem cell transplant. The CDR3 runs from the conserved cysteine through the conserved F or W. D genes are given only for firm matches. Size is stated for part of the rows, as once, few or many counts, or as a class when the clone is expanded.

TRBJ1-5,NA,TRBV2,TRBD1,TGTGCTTTTGACAGGGTAGGCAATCAGCCCCAGCATTTT,CAFDRVGNQPQHF
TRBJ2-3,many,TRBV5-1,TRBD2,TGCGCCAGCAGCTTGCTAGCGGGGGGGCCTCACACAGATACGCAGTATTTT,CASSLLAGGPHTDTQYF
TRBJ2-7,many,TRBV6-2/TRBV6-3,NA,TGTGCCAGCAGTTACCCAGCCCCGGCAGGCGCCTTATACGAGCAGTACTTC,CASSYPAPAGALYEQYF
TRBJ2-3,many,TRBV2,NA,TGTGCCAGCAGCCCGACAGATACGCAGTATTTT,CASSPTDTQYF
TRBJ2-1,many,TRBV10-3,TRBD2,TGTGCCATCAGTGAGTCGAGAGCTAGCGGGGACTACAATGAGCAGTTCTTC,CAISESRASGDYNEQFF
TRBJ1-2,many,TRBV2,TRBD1,TGTGCCAGCAGTGAACGACAGGGCAATGGCTACACCTTC,CASSERQGNGYTF
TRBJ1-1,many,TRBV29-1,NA,TGCAGCGTTGGGGACACTGAAGCTTTCTTT,CSVGDTEAFF
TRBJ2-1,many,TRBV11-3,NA,TGTGCCAGCAGCTTAGGGGGGGGGCTCTACAATGAGCAGTTCTTC,CASSLGGGLYNEQFF
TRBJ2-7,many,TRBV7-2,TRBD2,TGTGCCAGCAGCTTAGTTCTAGCGGGAACCTACGAGCAGTACTTC,CASSLVLAGTYEQYF
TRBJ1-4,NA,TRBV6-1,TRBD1,TGTGCCAGCAGAGGCGGACAGGGGATGCCTAATGAAAAACTGTTTTTT,CASRGGQGMPNEKLFF
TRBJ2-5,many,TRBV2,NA,TGTGCCAGCAGGGCTACTAGTTCCGAGACCCAGTACTTC,CASRATSSETQYF
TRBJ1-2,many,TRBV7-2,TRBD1,TGTGCCAGCAGCTTCCGGGACAGGGACTATGGCTACACCTTC,CASSFRDRDYGYTF
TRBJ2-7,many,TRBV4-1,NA,TGCGCCAGCAGCCAGGGAGCCGGGTGGTACGAGCAGTACTTC,CASSQGAGWYEQYF
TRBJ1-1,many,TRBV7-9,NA,TGTGCCAGCAGCTTGGACGGCATGAACACTGAAGCTTTCTTT,CASSLDGMNTEAFF
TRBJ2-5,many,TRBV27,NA,TGTGCCAGCAGGGGGATCCAAGAGACCCAGTACTTC,CASRGIQETQYF
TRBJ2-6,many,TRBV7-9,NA,TGTGCCAGCAGCATCCAACAGGGCTCTGGGGCCAACGTCCTGACTTTC,CASSIQQGSGANVLTF
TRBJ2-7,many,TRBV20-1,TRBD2,TGCAGTCCATCGGGACTAGCGGTCCACGAGCAGTACTTC,CSPSGLAVHEQYF
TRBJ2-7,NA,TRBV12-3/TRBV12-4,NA,TGTGCCAGCAGTTCCAGTGGGACGGAGATCTCCTACGAGCAGTACTTC,CASSSSGTEISYEQYF
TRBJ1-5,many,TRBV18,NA,TGTGCCAGCTCGCCTGGACGGGGGAGCAATCAGCCCCAGCATTTT,CASSPGRGSNQPQHF
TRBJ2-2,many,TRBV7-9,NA,TGTGCCAGCGGAGTGGGCACCGGGGAGCTGTTTTTT,CASGVGTGELFF
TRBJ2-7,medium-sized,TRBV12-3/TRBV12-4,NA,TGTGCCAGCAGTCAGACTAGCGAGCAGTACTTC,CASSQTSEQYF
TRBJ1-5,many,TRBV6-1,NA,TGTGCCAGCAGTGACGTACTAGCCCAGCATTTT,CASSDVLAQHF
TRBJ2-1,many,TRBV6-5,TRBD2,TGTGCCAGCAGACAGCGGGGGGGGAATGAGCAGTTCTTC,CASRQRGGNEQFF
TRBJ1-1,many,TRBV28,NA,TGTGCCAGCAGTTTAGTGGTGGGAAGGGGGATGAACACTGAAGCTTTCTTT,CASSLVVGRGMNTEAFF
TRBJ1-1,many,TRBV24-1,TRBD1,TGTGCCACCAGTGACTCAGGGGCACAGGGGGTCACTGAAGCTTTCTTT,CATSDSGAQGVTEAFF
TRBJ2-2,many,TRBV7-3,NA,TGTGCCAGCAGCTTAGACCGCGCCCCAAATACCGGGGAGCTGTTTTTT,CASSLDRAPNTGELFF
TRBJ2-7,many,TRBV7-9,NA,TGTGCCAGCAGTTCCCTAGGGTACGAGCAGTACTTC,CASSSLGYEQYF
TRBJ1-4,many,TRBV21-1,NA,TGTGCCAGCAGCAATTGGGACTGCCACCGTTCTAATGAAAAACTGTTTTTT,CASSNWDCHRSNEKLFF
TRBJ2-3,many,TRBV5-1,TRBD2,TGCGCCAGCAGCTTGGCCCCTAGCGGTTCTAGCACAGATACGCAGTATTTT,CASSLAPSGSSTDTQYF
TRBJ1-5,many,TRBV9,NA,TGTGCCAGCAGCGATGGGTGGGATCAGCCCCAGCATTTT,CASSDGWDQPQHF
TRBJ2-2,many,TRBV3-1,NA,TGTGCCAGCAGCCAAACGTCAGTCCGAAACCCGAACACCGGGGAGCTGTTTTTT,CASSQTSVRNPNTGELFF
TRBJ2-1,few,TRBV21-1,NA,TGTGCCAGCAGCATGGGGACTAGCGGGTACAATGAGCAGTTCTTC,CASSMGTSGYNEQFF
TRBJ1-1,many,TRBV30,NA,TGTGCCTGGAGTGTACTGCATTCGAACACTGAAGCTTTCTTT,CAWSVLHSNTEAFF
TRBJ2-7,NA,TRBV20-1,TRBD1,TGCAGTTTCAGGGGCCAGACTCCGGGACAGCCAAGTATTAGCTCCTACGAGCAGTACTTC,CSFRGQTPGQPSISSYEQYF
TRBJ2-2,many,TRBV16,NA,TGTGCCAGCCGCCAACTAGAACACACCGGGGAGCTGTTTTTT,CASRQLEHTGELFF
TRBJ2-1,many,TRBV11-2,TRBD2,TGTGCCAGCAGCTTACTTGTTGGGACTAAAAATGAGCAGTTCTTC,CASSLLVGTKNEQFF
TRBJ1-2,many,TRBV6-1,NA,TGTGCCAGCAGTGCATCCAGGGGCTATGGCTACACCTTC,CASSASRGYGYTF
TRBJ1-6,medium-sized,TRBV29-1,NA,TGCAGCGTTGAAGGGGGCGGAGTGTCCGTTAATTCACCCCTCCACTTT,CSVEGGGVSVNSPLHF
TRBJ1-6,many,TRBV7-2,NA,TGTGCCAGCAGCTTAGGAACATATGCAACACCCCTCCACTTT,CASSLGTYATPLHF
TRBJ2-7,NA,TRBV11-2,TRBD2,TGTGCCAGCAGCTTCCTTAGCGGGGGGGACAAAGAGCAGTACTTC,CASSFLSGGDKEQYF
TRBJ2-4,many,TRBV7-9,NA,TGTGCCAGCAGCAAAGCAGGACTCAACATTCAGTACTTC,CASSKAGLNIQYF
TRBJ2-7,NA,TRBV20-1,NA,TGCAGTTTTAGGAGCCCTACGCCGGGCCAGCCAAGTATTAGCTCCTACGAGCAGTACTTC,CSFRSPTPGQPSISSYEQYF
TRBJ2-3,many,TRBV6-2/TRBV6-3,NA,TGTGCCAGCAGTTACGGTTATACGCAGTATTTT,CASSYGYTQYF
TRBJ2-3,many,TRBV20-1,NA,TGCAGTGCTAGGCACTATCGGAGGGATACGCAGTATTTT,CSARHYRRDTQYF
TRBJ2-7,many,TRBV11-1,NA,TGTGCCAGCAGTCCTCACTGGAGGGCATCCTACGAGCAGTACTTC,CASSPHWRASYEQYF
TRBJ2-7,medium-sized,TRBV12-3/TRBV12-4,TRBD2,TGTGCCAGCAGTGTCCCGGGACTAGCGGGACGGCAGTACTTC,CASSVPGLAGRQYF